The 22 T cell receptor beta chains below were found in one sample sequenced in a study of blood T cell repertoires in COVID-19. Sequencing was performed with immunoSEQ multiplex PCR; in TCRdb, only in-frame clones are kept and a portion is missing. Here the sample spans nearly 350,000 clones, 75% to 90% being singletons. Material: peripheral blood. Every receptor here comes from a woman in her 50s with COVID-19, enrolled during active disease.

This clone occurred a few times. The CDR3 loop is CATSDLEGIGTDTQYF. DNA of the CDR3: TGTGCCACCAGTGATTTGGAGGGCATTGGCACAGATACGCAGTATTTT. J is TRBJ2-3 and V is TRBV24-1; D may be TRBD2 (5 bases). Trimming removed 0 bases from V and 1 base from J, with 10 bases in between. The CDR3 contains 16 residues. CDR1 and CDR2 (germline): KGHDR, SFDVKD.

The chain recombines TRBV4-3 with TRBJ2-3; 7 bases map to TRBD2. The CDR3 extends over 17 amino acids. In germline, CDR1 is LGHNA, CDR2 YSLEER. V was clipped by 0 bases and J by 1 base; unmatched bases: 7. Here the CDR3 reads CASSQEAGVYGTDTQYF. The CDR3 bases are TGCGCCAGCAGCCAAGAGGCGGGAGTATACGGCACAGATACGCAGTATTTT.

Written as DNA, the CDR3 is TGTGCCAGCAGCTTAGTAGAGGACAGAGGGTCTAATTCACCCCTCCACTTT. Translation gives CASSLVEDRGSNSPLHF. V gene TRBV11-2 combines with J gene TRBJ1-6, with a weak D call TRBD1 (6 bases). Germline values: CDR1 SGHAT, CDR2 FQNNGV. This CDR3 is 17 amino acids long. Trimming left V 1 base short and J 6 bases short, with 16 bases between.

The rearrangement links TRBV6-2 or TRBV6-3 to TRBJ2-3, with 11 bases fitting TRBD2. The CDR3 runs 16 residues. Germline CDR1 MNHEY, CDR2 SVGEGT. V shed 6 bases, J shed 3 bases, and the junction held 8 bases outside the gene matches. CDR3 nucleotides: TGTGCCAGCAGCAAACTAGCGGGAGTCGGGACAGATACGCAGTATTTT. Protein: CASSKLAGVGTDTQYF.

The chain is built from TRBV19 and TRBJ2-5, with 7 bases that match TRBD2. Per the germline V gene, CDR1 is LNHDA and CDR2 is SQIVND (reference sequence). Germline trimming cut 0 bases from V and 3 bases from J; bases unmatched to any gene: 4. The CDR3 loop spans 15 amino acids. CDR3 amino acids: CASSIDRTSEETQYF. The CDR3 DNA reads TGTGCCAGTAGTATAGATCGGACTAGTGAAGAGACCCAGTACTTC. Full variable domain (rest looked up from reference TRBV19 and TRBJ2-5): DGGITQSPKYLFRKEGQNVTLSCEQNLNHDAMYWYRQDPGQGLRLIYYSQIVNDFQKGDIAEGYSVSREKKESFPLTVTSAQKNPTAFYLCASSIDRTSEETQYFGPGTRLLVL.

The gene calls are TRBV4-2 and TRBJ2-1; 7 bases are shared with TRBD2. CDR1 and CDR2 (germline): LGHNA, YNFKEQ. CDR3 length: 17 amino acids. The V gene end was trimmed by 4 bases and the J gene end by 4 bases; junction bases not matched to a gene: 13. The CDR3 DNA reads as TGTGCCAGCAGCCCAAGACGCGCGGGGGATCTGTACAATGAGCAGTTCTTC. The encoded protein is CASSPRRAGDLYNEQFF.

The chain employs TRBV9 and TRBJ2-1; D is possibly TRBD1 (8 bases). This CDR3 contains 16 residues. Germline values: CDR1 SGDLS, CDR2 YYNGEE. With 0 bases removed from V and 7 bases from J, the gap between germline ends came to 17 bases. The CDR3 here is CASSVAIDRGGNEQFF. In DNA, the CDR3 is TGTGCCAGCAGCGTAGCTATAGACAGGGGAGGGAATGAGCAGTTCTTC.

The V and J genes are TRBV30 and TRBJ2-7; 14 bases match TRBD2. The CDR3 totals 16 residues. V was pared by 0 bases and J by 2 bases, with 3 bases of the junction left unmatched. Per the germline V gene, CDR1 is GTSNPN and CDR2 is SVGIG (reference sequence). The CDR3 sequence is CAWSVRGLAGAYEQYF. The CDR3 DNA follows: TGTGCCTGGAGTGTAAGGGGACTAGCGGGGGCCTACGAGCAGTACTTC.

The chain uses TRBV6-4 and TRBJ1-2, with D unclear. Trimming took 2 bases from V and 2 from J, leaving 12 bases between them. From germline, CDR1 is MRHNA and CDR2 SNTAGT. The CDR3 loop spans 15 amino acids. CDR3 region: CASSDPSAANYGYTF. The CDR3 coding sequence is TGTGCCAGCAGTGACCCTTCGGCAGCGAACTATGGCTACACCTTC.

CDR3 in DNA: TGTGCCAGCAGCTTGGTACCCGGGACAGGACCCTCTTATGGCTACACCTTC. Residues: CASSLVPGTGPSYGYTF. The rearrangement uses TRBV7-9 and TRBJ1-2; 8 nucleotides line up with TRBD1. J gave up 5 bases and V 3 bases, and 14 bases lay outside the gene matches. The CDR3 runs to 17 residues. In germline, CDR1 is SEHNR, CDR2 FQNEAQ (reference sequence).

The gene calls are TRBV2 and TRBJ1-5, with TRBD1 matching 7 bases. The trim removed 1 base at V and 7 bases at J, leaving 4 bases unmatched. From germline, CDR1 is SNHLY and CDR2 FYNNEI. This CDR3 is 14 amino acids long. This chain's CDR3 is CASSEEGAIQPQHF. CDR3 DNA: TGTGCCAGCAGTGAAGAGGGGGCTATCCAGCCCCAGCATTTT.

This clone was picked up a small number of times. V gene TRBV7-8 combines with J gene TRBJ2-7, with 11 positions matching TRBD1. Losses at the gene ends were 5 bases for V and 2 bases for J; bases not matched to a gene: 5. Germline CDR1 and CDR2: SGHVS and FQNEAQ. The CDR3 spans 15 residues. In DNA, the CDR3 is TGTGCCAGCAGCGTAAGGGACAGGGGGACCTACGAGCAGTACTTC. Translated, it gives CASSVRDRGTYEQYF.

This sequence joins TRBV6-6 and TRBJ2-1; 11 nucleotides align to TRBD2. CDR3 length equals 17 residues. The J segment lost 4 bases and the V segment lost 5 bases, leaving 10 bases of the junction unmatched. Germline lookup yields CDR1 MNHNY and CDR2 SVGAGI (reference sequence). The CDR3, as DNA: TGTGCCAGCAGTCCCAGGGCCCTAGCGGGAGGATACAATGAGCAGTTCTTC. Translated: CASSPRALAGGYNEQFF.

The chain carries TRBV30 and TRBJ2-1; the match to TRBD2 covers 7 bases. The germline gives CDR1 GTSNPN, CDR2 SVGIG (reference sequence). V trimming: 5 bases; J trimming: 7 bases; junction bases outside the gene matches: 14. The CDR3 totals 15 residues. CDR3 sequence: CAWRKAGAWRNEQFF. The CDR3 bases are TGTGCCTGGCGAAAGGCGGGAGCCTGGCGAAATGAGCAGTTCTTC.

The CDR3 coding sequence is TGTGCCAGCAGCTATCCGGGAGCCTACAATGAGCAGTTCTTC. Its translation: CASSYPGAYNEQFF. V usage is TRBV7-2 and J usage is TRBJ2-1; possibly TRBD2 for D (6 bases). The germline V gene encodes CDR1 SGHTA and CDR2 FQGNSA. The CDR3 spans 14 residues. Trimming took off 4 bases at V and 2 bases at J, with 9 bases between the two ends.

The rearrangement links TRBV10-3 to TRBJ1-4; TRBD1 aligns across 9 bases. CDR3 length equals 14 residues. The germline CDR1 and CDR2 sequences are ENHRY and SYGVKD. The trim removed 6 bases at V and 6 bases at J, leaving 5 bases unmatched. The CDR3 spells CAISHRDRDEKLFF. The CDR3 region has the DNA TGTGCCATCAGCCACCGGGACAGGGATGAAAAACTGTTTTTT.

DNA for the CDR3: TGTGCCAGCAGCTATCGGACAGGATCCGCTGTCAACACCTTC. It encodes CASSYRTGSAVNTF. This sequence joins TRBV5-6 and TRBJ1-2; 7 bases match TRBD1. CDR3 length: 14 residues. V shed 3 bases and J 12 bases; nucleotides not matched to a gene: 14. From germline, CDR1 is SGHDT and CDR2 YYEEEE.

The CDR3 here is CASSLEGLQYNEQFF. DNA for the CDR3: TGTGCCAGCAGCTTAGAGGGACTGCAATACAATGAGCAGTTCTTC. The genes are TRBV7-2 and TRBJ2-1; perhaps TRBD2 as D (6 bases). The CDR3 has 15 amino acids. Between the trimmed V and J ends, which lost 1 base and 4 bases, there was a span of 11 bases. CDR1 and CDR2 (germline): SGHTA, FQGNSA.

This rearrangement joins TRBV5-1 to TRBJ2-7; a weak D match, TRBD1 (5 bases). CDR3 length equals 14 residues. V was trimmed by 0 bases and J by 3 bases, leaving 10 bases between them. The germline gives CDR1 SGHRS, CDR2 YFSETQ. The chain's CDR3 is CASSLGVDSYEQYF. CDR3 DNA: TGCGCCAGCAGCTTGGGGGTTGACAGCTACGAGCAGTACTTC.

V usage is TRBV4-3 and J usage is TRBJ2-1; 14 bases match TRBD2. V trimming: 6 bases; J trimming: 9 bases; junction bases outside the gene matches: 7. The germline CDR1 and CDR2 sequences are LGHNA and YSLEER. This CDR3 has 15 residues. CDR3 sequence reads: CASRRTSGRIGEQFF. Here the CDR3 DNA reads TGCGCCAGCAGGCGGACTAGCGGGAGGATCGGTGAGCAGTTCTTC.

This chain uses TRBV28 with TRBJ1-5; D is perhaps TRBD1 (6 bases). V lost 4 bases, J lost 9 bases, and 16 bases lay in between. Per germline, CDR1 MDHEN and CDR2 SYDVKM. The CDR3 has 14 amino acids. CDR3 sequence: CASSSNAGAWPQHF. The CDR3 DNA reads TGTGCCAGCAGTTCGAATGCAGGGGCCTGGCCCCAGCATTTT.

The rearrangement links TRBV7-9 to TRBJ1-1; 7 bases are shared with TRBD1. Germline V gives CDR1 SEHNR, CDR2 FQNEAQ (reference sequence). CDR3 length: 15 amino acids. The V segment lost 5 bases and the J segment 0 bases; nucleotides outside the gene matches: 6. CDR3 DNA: TGTGCCAGCAGCCCGCGGACAGGATTGAACACTGAAGCTTTCTTT. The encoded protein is CASSPRTGLNTEAFF.